This T cell receptor beta chain was captured by sequencing in a study of blood T cells in healthy people across ages. Overall study context: Using template switching, researchers captured about one barcoded beta molecule for each two T cells.

Then a second PCR, running about 7 to 11 cycles, was carried out with a sample-barcoded 5' primer and a J-beta primer mix. All cDNA molecules were each tagged by a template-switch adaptor with 12 random nucleotides. TCRdb independently ran MiXCR on the 5' RACE reads; one entry per CDR3 protein. The top ten hold 10% to 15% of the sample, which has under 850,000 distinct CDR3 sequences, roughly 35% seen once. Whole-study results and caveats: Diversity figures based on one million T cells were deemed too low.

This clonotype was detected many times. Its antigen is not known. The authors drew around 9.3 milliliters of peripheral blood from each donor. The source material was blood. The receptor was derived from a man aged 18-30 years in good health.

The CDR3 reads CAISESSSGGITDTQYF. In DNA, the CDR3 is TGTGCCATCAGTGAGTCTTCTAGCGGGGGAATTACAGATACGCAGTATTTT. The rearrangement uses TRBV10-3 and TRBJ2-3; TRBD2 matches 10 bases. The CDR3 consists of 17 residues. Germline V gene lookup returns CDR1 ENHRY and CDR2 SYGVKD. J gave up 3 bases and V 0 bases, and 6 bases lay outside the gene matches.